This T cell receptor beta chain was obtained from a study of blood T cell repertoires in COVID-19. Study at large: COVID-19 samples, acute and convalescent, were from the United States, Italy and Spain. PBMCs, B-cell-depleted T cells, or T cells were the source of the cDNA or gDNA that made up the material.

A few counts support this clone. From germline, CDR1 is LGHNA and CDR2 YSLEER. CDR3 length equals 15 residues. Trimming removed 4 bases at V and 5 bases at J, with 17 bases between. Per the original data handling: Reference gene primer amplification gave estimated nucleated cell counts. The assay was immunoSEQ multiplex PCR, and TCRdb's table has in-frame clones only and misses some. V, J and clone size were drawn from that table, and D and trimming were deduced from the DNA. The sample consists of tens of thousands of clones, roughly 82% of them appearing once. The rearrangement links TRBV4-3 to TRBJ1-2, with a possible D match to TRBD1 (6 bases). The clonotype comes from a human donor in a cohort sampled during active COVID-19. Sequencing was performed on peripheral blood. In DNA form, the CDR3 reads TGCGCCAGCAGCCCCTCTGGGGGGGCGTCTTATGGCTACACCTTC. Amino acids: CASSPSGGASYGYTF.